The subject of this entry is one T cell receptor (beta chain). What it recognizes is unknown. This record comes from a study of shared clonotypes between healthy human individuals. In the naive CD8 group, cells lacked CD45RO and were positively selected for CCR7, so terminally differentiated effector memory CD45RA+ cells were left out. Findings of the study overall: Among the subsets, naive ones generally showed larger estimated richness than memory ones.

Clones were read by immunoSEQ multiplex PCR, and TCRdb kept only the in-frame ones, dropping some. Here the sample spans fewer than 1 million clones, about 96% being singletons. The sequence derives from a man younger than 45 in good health. The sample taken for sequencing was naive CD8+ T cells sorted from blood.

The chain's CDR3 is CASSLVSNAYEQYF. CDR3 sequence (DNA): TGTGCCAGCAGCTTAGTTTCCAACGCCTACGAGCAGTACTTC. The J gene is TRBJ2-7, the V gene TRBV11-2; no definite D call. This CDR3 is built from 14 residues. Germline CDR1 and CDR2: SGHAT and FQNNGV. V lost 1 base and J 2 bases, leaving 9 bases between the germline ends.